What follows are 6 T cell receptor beta chains derived from one specimen sequenced in a study of Tregs in tolerant kidney transplant recipients. Repertoires were generated with immunoSEQ multiplex PCR, while TCRdb's copy carries only in-frame clones and drops some. The table records 80,000 to 90,000 clones, roughly nine tenths of them present only once. The source material was CD8+ T cells from blood. The receptors originated from a human donor in good health.

The V gene is TRBV11-2, the J gene TRBJ2-3, with D possibly TRBD2 on 6 matching bases. The germline V and J ends were trimmed by 4 bases and 6 bases, with 14 bases remaining between them. The CDR3 is made up of 14 amino acids. The germline V gene has CDR1 SGHAT and CDR2 FQNNGV. CDR3 loop: CASSSLAGGDTQYF. Written as DNA, the CDR3 is TGTGCCAGCAGCTCCTTGGCCGGAGGGGATACGCAGTATTTT.

V and J are TRBV2 and TRBJ2-2; D may match TRBD1 or TRBD2 (6 bases each). From germline, CDR1 is SNHLY and CDR2 FYNNEI. Trimming left V 9 bases short and J 4 bases short, with 12 bases between. The CDR3 length is 13 residues. CDR3 sequence (DNA): TGTGCCAGAGGGGGGTCCTCCACCGGGGAGCTGTTTTTT. It encodes CARGGSSTGELFF.

This chain connects TRBV7-8 to TRBJ1-1; D may be TRBD1 (5 bases). Germline assignment: CDR1 SGHVS and CDR2 FQNEAQ. The V gene lost 2 bases and the J gene lost 1 base, with 14 bases spanning the gap. The CDR3 is 16 residues long. CDR3 DNA sequence: TGTGCCAGCAGCTTATTAGGGGCCACGTCGAACACTGAAGCTTTCTTT. It specifies CASSLLGATSNTEAFF. The complete variable domain, with remaining parts taken from reference TRBV7-8 and TRBJ1-1, reads GAGVSQSPRYKVAKRGQDVALRCDPISGHVSLFWYQQALGQGPEFLTYFQNEAQLDKSGLPSDRFFAERPEGSVSTLKIQRTQQEDSAVYLCASSLLGATSNTEAFFGQGTRLTVV.

The CDR3 spells CASSETGDSVYEQYF. The DNA for the CDR3 is TGTGCCAGCAGCGAGACAGGGGACTCAGTCTACGAGCAGTACTTC. The rearrangement links TRBV6-1 to TRBJ2-7, with 8 bases matching TRBD1. CDR3 length equals 15 residues. Per germline, CDR1 MNHNS and CDR2 SASEGT. With 6 bases clipped from V and 3 bases from J, the junction kept 10 bases outside the gene matches.

The chain joins TRBV2 to TRBJ2-7, with TRBD2 matching over 8 bases. The CDR3 covers 13 residues. Germline values: CDR1 SNHLY, CDR2 FYNNEI. Trimming cost V 4 bases and J 4 bases; bases outside gene matches: 3. CDR3 nucleotide sequence: TGTGCCAGCAGTGCGGGAGGGGGATACGAGCAGTACTTC. Amino acids: CASSAGGGYEQYF.

The chain links TRBV6-5 to TRBJ2-6; D unclear. Per the germline V gene, CDR1 is MNHEY and CDR2 is SVGAGI. The length of the CDR3 is 16 residues. V was pared by 2 bases and J by 0 bases, with 8 bases between. Written as DNA, the CDR3 is TGTGCCAGCAGTTACGCGATTGTCTCTGGGGCCAACGTCCTGACTTTC. Protein product: CASSYAIVSGANVLTF.